This T cell receptor beta chain emerged from a study of T-cell reconstitution after alpha-beta-depleted transplantation in children. The V gene's germline CDR1 is SEHNR and CDR2 FQNEAQ (reference sequence). V gave up 6 bases and J gave up 6 bases, with 13 bases separating them. The CDR3 covers 13 residues. On this clonotype: Its target is not known.

Study-wide results and caveats: T-cell counts and diversity at one year post-transplant came mainly from newly produced T cells. Reported findings indicate that, about two months after transplant, alpha-beta T cells came from several hundred expanded clones, which were derived from non-depleted graft cells. Some patients showed high day-60 TCRbeta diversity, which derived from surviving recipient T cells and thymic progenitors.

For TCRbeta, the library was prepared with unique molecular identifiers. Each CDR3 protein gets one entry after TCRdb re-called the PCR reads with MiXCR. This sample carries approximately 300,000 distinct CDR3 sequences, 10% of them seen once, and the ten largest clones take roughly 7%. Sample: PBMCs, taken before TCRalphabeta/CD19-depleted stem cell transplant. V and J are TRBV7-9 and TRBJ2-3; no reliable D call. The sequence was obtained from a boy under two years old with acute myeloid leukemia, due to receive a stem cell transplant. The CDR3 DNA reads TGTGCCAGCAGTTTCACGCGGCTGGATACGCAGTATTTT. Protein sequence: CASSFTRLDTQYF.